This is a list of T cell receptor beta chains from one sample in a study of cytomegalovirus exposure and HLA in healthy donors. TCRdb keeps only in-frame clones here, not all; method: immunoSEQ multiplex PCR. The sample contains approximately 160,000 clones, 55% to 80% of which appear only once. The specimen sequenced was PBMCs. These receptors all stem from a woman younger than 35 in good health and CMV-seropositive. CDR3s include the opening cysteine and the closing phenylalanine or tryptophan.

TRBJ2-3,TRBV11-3,CASSFGTASTDTQYF
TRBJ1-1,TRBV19,CASRLQGMNTEVFF
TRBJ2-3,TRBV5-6,CASSLAAGDTQYF
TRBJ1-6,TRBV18,CASSLGQKNSPLHF
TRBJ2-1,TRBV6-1,CASSLQGLLSNEQFF
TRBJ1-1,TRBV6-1,CASTRTGGTEAFF
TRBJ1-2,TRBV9,CASSVDAGGGDYGYTF
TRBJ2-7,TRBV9,CASSRVGSYEQYF
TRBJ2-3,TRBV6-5,CASSVGVSVTQYF
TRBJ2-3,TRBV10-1,CASSDKPDTQYF
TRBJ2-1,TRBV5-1,CASGTSGRNEQFF
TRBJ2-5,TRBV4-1,CASSLILAEQETQYF
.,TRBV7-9,CASLQVGGEQYF
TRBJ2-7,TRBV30,CAWSYVAGGLEQYF
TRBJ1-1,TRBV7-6,CASSLAKGFEAFF
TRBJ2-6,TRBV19,CASSLVSGANVLTF
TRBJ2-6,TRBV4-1,CASSQGGSRGLAGANVLTF
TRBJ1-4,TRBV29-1,CSVDPGGFGKLFF
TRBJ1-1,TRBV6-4,CASSPRQGNTEAFF
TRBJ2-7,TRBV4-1,CASSHGTGTYEQYF
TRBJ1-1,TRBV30,CAWSGQGYTEAFF
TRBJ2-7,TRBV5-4,CASSFRLAGGPRAYEQYF
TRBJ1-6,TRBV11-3,CASSHPDRGNSPLHF
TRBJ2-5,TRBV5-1,CASSLGLAGRRETQYF
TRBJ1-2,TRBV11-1,CASSSGQGAYGYTF
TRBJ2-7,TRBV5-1,CASSLGDRGEQYF
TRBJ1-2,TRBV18,CASSPEAGPNYGYTF
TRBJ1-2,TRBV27,CASTSGLGRGHGYTF
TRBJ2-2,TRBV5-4,CASSLGVAELNTGELFF
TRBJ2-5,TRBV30,CALAPGKETQYF
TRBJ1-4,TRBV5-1,CASSLQTAGREKLFF
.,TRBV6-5,CASSYTLQGISEQYF
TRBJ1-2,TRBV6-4,CASRDRGSGYTF
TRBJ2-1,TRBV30,CACSGTSRNEQFF
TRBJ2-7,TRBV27,CVDGAYEQYF
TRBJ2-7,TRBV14,CASSQWRDRDPYEQYF
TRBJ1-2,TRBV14,CASSPWGGYGYTF
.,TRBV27,CASSSPLTGGTYEQYF
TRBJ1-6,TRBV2,CASSERVQANSPLHF
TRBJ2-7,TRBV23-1,CASRDTGTAYEQYF
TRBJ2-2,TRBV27,CASRGEGGRAGGELFF
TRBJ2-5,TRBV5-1,CASTGIQETQYF
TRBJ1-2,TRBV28,CASSPVNYGYTF
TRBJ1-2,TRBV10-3,CAIRRDYEDGYTF
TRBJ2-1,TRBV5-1,CASSFEGGPGNEQFF